The 25 T cell receptor beta chains below were found in one sample sequenced in a study of blood T cells in healthy people across ages. Then a second PCR, running about 6 to 11 cycles, was carried out with a sample-barcoded 5' primer and a J-beta primer mix. TCRdb passed the 5' RACE reads through MiXCR, listing each CDR3 protein once. The data contain about 1.5 million distinct CDR3 sequences, around 40% of them singletons. Sequencing was done on a sample of blood. All receptors derive from a woman aged 18-29 years in good health.

In DNA form, the CDR3 reads TGTGCCAGCAGTTTCGTGGTTGATGAGCAGTACTTC. Translation gives CASSFVVDEQYF. The V gene is TRBV12-3 or TRBV12-4, the J gene TRBJ2-4; the D is unclear. This CDR3 comprises 12 residues. The germline V and J ends were trimmed by 3 bases and 13 bases, with 13 bases remaining between them.

The table lists this clonotype with a few counts. V is TRBV7-2 and J is TRBJ1-2; D is perhaps TRBD1 (5 bases). CDR1 SGHTA and CDR2 FQGNSA come from the germline V gene. CDR3 length equals 14 residues. Trimming shortened V by 1 base and J by 5 bases, and 11 bases separated the two germline ends. DNA for the CDR3: TGTGCCAGCAGCTTAGGCCTACAGGCTTATGGCTACACCTTC. This encodes CASSLGLQAYGYTF.

This clonotype was seen more than once but under ten times. The chain joins TRBV20-1 to TRBJ2-2, with D perhaps TRBD1 or TRBD2 (5 bases each). CDR3 length equals 15 residues. The V and J ends lost 6 bases and 0 bases respectively, with 14 bases between them. Per germline, CDR1 DFQATT and CDR2 SNEGSKA (reference sequence). CDR3 DNA sequence: TGCAGTGCCACTCCGGGACCCACGAACACCGGGGAGCTGTTTTTT. Amino acids: CSATPGPTNTGELFF.

The genes are TRBV29-1 and TRBJ2-2; 9 bases are a match to TRBD1. CDR3 size: 13 residues. J gave up 3 bases and V 5 bases, and 1 base lay outside the gene matches. Germline V gene data show CDR1 as SQVTM and CDR2 as ANQGSEA. CDR3 sequence reads: CSVHRGHTGELFF. The CDR3 nucleotides read TGCAGCGTTCACAGGGGGCACACCGGGGAGCTGTTTTTT.

This chain connects TRBV6-6 to TRBJ1-2, with 7 bases fitting TRBD1. The CDR3 length is 17 residues. Per the germline V gene, CDR1 is MNHNY and CDR2 is SVGAGI (reference sequence). The V segment lost 0 bases and the J segment 1 base; nucleotides outside the gene matches: 8. This CDR3 is CASSYSGGAYVNYGYTF. CDR3 bases: TGTGCCAGCAGTTACTCAGGGGGCGCATACGTTAACTATGGCTACACCTTC.

V is TRBV7-2 and J is TRBJ1-6; D gene uncertain. The V gene lost 4 bases and the J gene lost 2 bases, with 12 bases spanning the gap. CDR3 size: 16 residues. Germline CDR1 is SGHTA and CDR2 is FQGNSA. For the CDR3, the DNA is TGTGCCAGCAGCTCCTTGGGCAGGACCTATAATTCACCCCTCCACTTT. This translates into CASSSLGRTYNSPLHF.

In regard to this clonotype: A much larger clone sits a single nucleotide away, making a read error possible. This sequence joins TRBV12-3 or TRBV12-4 and TRBJ2-7, with 7 nucleotides matching TRBD1. The CDR3 is 13 amino acids. Losses at the gene ends were 6 bases for V and 7 bases for J; bases not matched to a gene: 9. The CDR3 sequence: CASSPTTGNEQYF. In nucleotides, the CDR3 is TGTGCCAGCAGCCCTACGACAGGGAATGAGCAGTACTTC.

This chain uses TRBV6-6 with TRBJ1-2, with 7 bases matching TRBD1. V shed 6 bases, J shed 6 bases, and the junction held 19 bases outside the gene matches. Per the germline V gene, CDR1 is MNHNY and CDR2 is SVGAGI (reference sequence). The CDR3 runs to 17 residues. The CDR3 DNA sequence: TGTGCCAGCAGAAAGGGCCACAGGGGAGAGAATATAGATGGCTACACCTTC. It yields the protein CASRKGHRGENIDGYTF.

This chain connects TRBV10-3 to TRBJ2-1; D remains unclear. The V gene's germline CDR1 is ENHRY and CDR2 SYGVKD. V lost 5 bases to trimming and J lost 4 bases, with 15 bases between them. The CDR3 runs to 15 residues. The CDR3 region has the DNA TGTGCCATCAGTTTGGGTAGGATGGAATACAATGAGCAGTTCTTC. Protein product: CAISLGRMEYNEQFF.

This rearrangement joins TRBV27 to TRBJ2-1; 8 nucleotides agree with TRBD2. The CDR3 is made up of 14 amino acids. V dropped 3 bases and J dropped 8; count of bases not matched to a gene: 6. CDR1 is MNHEY, CDR2 SMNVEV, per germline (reference sequence). CDR3 sequence reads: CASSLSGRGYEQFF. The CDR3, as DNA: TGTGCCAGCAGTTTGAGCGGGAGAGGATATGAGCAGTTCTTC.

The chain recombines TRBV10-3 with TRBJ1-2; D unclear. Trimming removed 4 bases from V and 2 bases from J, with 11 bases in between. This CDR3 comprises 14 residues. Germline V gene lookup returns CDR1 ENHRY and CDR2 SYGVKD. CDR3 DNA sequence: TGTGCCATCAGTGGTCAGGCGTGGAACTATGGCTACACCTTC. Residues: CAISGQAWNYGYTF.

The sample holds a few counts of this clonotype. This rearrangement joins TRBV12-3 or TRBV12-4 to TRBJ2-4; D not resolved. The CDR3 is 13 amino acids. Trimming took 7 bases from V and 6 from J, leaving 13 bases between them. CDR3 in amino acids: CASTGGSGNIQYF. CDR3 coding DNA: TGTGCCAGCACGGGTGGATCGGGAAACATTCAGTACTTC.

This clonotype was recorded once. One end of the junction is discordant with germline, which a read error may explain. The chain links TRBV25-1 to TRBJ2-7; possibly TRBD2 for D (6 bases). The CDR3 has 14 amino acids. Per germline, CDR1 MGHDK and CDR2 SYGVNS. The chain's CDR3 is CASSGQGGTYGQYF. The DNA for the CDR3 is TGTGCCAGCAGTGGGCAGGGAGGCACCTACGGGCAGTACTTC.

This clonotype was seen a few times. This chain links TRBV29-1 with TRBJ1-4; D ambiguous. The CDR3 consists of 15 residues. The V end lost 1 base, the J end lost 6 bases, and 15 bases lay between the germline ends. Germline loops: CDR1 SQVTM, CDR2 ANQGSEA. CDR3 in DNA: TGCAGCGTTGAAGGATCGGGGTGGGGAGATGAAAAACTGTTTTTT. It yields the protein CSVEGSGWGDEKLFF.

This clonotype has only a few counts. This chain links TRBV19 with TRBJ2-7; weak D call: TRBD2 (6 bases). This CDR3 comprises 15 residues. V was shortened by 5 bases and J by 3 bases, with 17 bases between the two germline ends. CDR1 is LNHDA, CDR2 SQIVND, per germline (reference sequence). This CDR3 is CASSGRGTESYEQYF. The CDR3 nucleotides read TGTGCCAGTAGTGGACGCGGGACGGAGAGCTACGAGCAGTACTTC.

Remarks on this clonotype: The junction does not match germline at one end; this may be a read error. The chain couples TRBV18 to TRBJ2-1; TRBD1 matches 10 bases. Germline V gives CDR1 KGHSH, CDR2 LQKENI. The CDR3 sequence is 16 residues long. Here the CDR3 reads CASSAGTGEVYNGQFF. As DNA, the CDR3 is TGTGCCAGCTCCGCCGGGACAGGGGAAGTTTACAATGGGCAGTTCTTC.

The CDR3 is CASSAGPPVPYNEQFF. DNA for the CDR3: TGTGCCAGCAGCGCGGGCCCCCCGGTTCCCTACAATGAGCAGTTCTTC. The rearrangement joins TRBV9 to TRBJ2-1, with D uncertain. V lost 3 bases to trimming and J lost 2 bases, with 15 bases between them. Germline lookup yields CDR1 SGDLS and CDR2 YYNGEE. This CDR3 is 16 amino acids long.

This clonotype was seen a handful of times. The chain joins TRBV3-1 to TRBJ2-3; 7 bases map to TRBD2. J was trimmed by 8 bases and V by 4 bases; bases with no gene match: 9. Germline CDR1 is LGHDT and CDR2 is YNNKEL (reference sequence). The CDR3 spans 14 residues. Here the CDR3 reads CASSLRRSGGTQYF. The DNA of the CDR3 is TGTGCCAGCAGCCTCAGGAGGTCGGGGGGTACGCAGTATTTT.

With respect to this clonotype: A much larger clone lies a single base off, so this may be a read error. The chain is built from TRBV6-5 and TRBJ2-3; TRBD2 matches 13 bases. The CDR3 consists of 15 residues. Germline V lookup: CDR1 MNHEY, CDR2 SVGAGI. CDR3 DNA: TGTGCCAGCAGGTCTGCGGGACTAGCGGGATGTACGCAGTTTTTT. It encodes CASRSAGLAGCTQFF.

This clonotype was counted between two and nine times. The rearrangement joins TRBV29-1 to TRBJ1-1; D unresolved. Germline CDR1 and CDR2: SQVTM and ANQGSEA. The V end lost 3 bases, the J end lost 1 base, and 15 bases lay between the germline ends. The CDR3 sequence is 15 residues long. CDR3 bases: TGCAGCGTTGAGTGGGTTTGGGCGGAGAACACTGAAGCTTTCTTT. Its protein is CSVEWVWAENTEAFF.

This clonotype occurred a few times. V and J are TRBV28 and TRBJ2-4; 14 bases align to TRBD2. CDR1 MDHEN and CDR2 SYDVKM come from the germline V gene. This CDR3 has 24 residues. V shed 3 bases, J shed 1 base, and the junction held 23 bases outside the gene matches. The CDR3 sequence: CASSFRRAAIPGLAGAKAKNIQYF. CDR3 coding DNA: TGTGCCAGCAGTTTCCGAAGGGCGGCCATTCCGGGACTAGCGGGAGCGAAGGCCAAAAACATTCAGTACTTC.

Of note for this clonotype: One end of the junction is discordant with germline, which a read error may explain. V is TRBV4-3 and J is TRBJ2-4; D is perhaps TRBD2 (6 bases). The CDR3 totals 14 residues. Germline V CDR1 and CDR2: LGHNA, YSLEER. CDR3 amino acids: CAGSQDDIAELQYF. The CDR3, as DNA: TGCGCCGGCAGCCAAGATGACATAGCGGAGCTTCAGTACTTC.

The chain carries TRBV29-1 and TRBJ2-4, with D possibly being TRBD1 or TRBD2 (5 bases each). Per the germline V gene, CDR1 is SQVTM and CDR2 is ANQGSEA. The CDR3 extends over 12 amino acids. Trimming cost V 4 bases and J 12 bases, with 16 bases left between them. The CDR3 loop reads CSVAPPGRTQYF. CDR3 bases: TGCAGCGTTGCCCCCCCGGGGCGTACTCAGTACTTC.

The J gene is TRBJ2-5, the V gene TRBV2; maybe TRBD2 (6 bases). Germline-derived CDR1 and CDR2 are SNHLY and FYNNEI. V gave up 8 bases and J gave up 5 bases, with 12 bases separating them. This CDR3 spans 12 amino acids. The CDR3 DNA follows: TGTGCCAGCGGCCGACTAGGGGAGACCCAGTACTTC. This sequence encodes CASGRLGETQYF.

Concerning this clonotype itself: The junction differs from germline at one of its ends, possibly a read error. This chain uses TRBV7-7 with TRBJ2-1, with D perhaps matching TRBD1 (6 bases). The CDR3 spans 15 residues. The V gene's germline CDR1 is SSHAT and CDR2 FNYEAQ (reference sequence). CDR3 DNA sequence: TGTGCCAGCAGCCCGGACAGCCTGTCCTACAATGAGCGGTACTTC. It encodes CASSPDSLSYNERYF. Full variable domain (remainder filled in from reference TRBV7-7 and TRBJ2-1): GAGVSQSPRYKVTKRGQDVTLRCDPISSHATLYWYQQALGQGPEFLTYFNYEAQPDKSGLPSDRFSAERPEGSISTLTIQRTEQRDSAMYRCASSPDSLSYNERYFGPGTRLTVL.